The clone carrying this T cell receptor (beta chain) was detected a few times. Its antigen remains unidentified. The CDR3 sequence is 13 residues long. The germline gives CDR1 MDHEN, CDR2 SYDVKM. V was cut by 3 bases and J by 3 bases, with 5 bases left in between. As to time point: cycle 4 day 1 (C4D1), after five to seven weeks of nivolumab. Every one of the patients relapsed after autologous stem cell transplantation (brentuximab vedotin exposure was variable). Generated by immunoSEQ multiplex PCR, the TCRdb table keeps only in-frame clones and is missing some. The table shows tens of thousands of clones, with 55% to 80% occurring only once. The entry originates in a study of PD-1 blockade in classical Hodgkin lymphoma. Study-wide points: Reports indicated that newly diagnosed patients had lower baseline TCR diversity than healthy donors did.

The chain has TRBV28 and TRBJ2-2; D is unresolved. Sample: peripheral blood mononuclear cells (PBMCs), taken before the fourth cycle of nivolumab. The clonotype comes from a human donor with classical Hodgkin lymphoma. The CDR3 sequence is CASSFWDTGELFF. CDR3 in DNA: TGTGCCAGCAGTTTCTGGGACACCGGGGAGCTGTTTTTT.